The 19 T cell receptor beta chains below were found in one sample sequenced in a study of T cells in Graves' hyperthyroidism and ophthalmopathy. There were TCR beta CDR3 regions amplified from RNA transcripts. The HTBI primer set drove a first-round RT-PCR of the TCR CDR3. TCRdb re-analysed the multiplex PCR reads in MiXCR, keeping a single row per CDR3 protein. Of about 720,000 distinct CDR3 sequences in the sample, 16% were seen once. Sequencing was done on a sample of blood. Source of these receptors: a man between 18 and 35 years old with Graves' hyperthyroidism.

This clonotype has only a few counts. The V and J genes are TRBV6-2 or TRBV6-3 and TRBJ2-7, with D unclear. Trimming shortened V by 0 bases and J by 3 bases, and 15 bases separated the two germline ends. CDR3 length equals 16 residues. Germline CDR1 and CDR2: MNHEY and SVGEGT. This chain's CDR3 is CASSYSLGFQGYEQYF. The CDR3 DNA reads TGTGCCAGCAGTTACTCTTTGGGATTTCAAGGCTACGAGCAGTACTTC.

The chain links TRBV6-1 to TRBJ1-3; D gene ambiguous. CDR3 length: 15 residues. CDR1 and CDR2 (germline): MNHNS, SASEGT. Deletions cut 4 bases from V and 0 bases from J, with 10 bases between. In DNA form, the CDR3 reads TGTGCCAGCAGTGTAGCCTCCTACTCTGGAAACACCATATATTTT. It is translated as CASSVASYSGNTIYF.

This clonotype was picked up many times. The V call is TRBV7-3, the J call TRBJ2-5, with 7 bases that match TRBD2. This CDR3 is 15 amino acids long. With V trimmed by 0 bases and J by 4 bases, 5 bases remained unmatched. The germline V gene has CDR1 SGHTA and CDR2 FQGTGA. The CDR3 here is CASSLTVGGRETQYF. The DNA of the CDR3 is TGTGCCAGCAGCTTAACGGTGGGGGGGAGAGAGACCCAGTACTTC.

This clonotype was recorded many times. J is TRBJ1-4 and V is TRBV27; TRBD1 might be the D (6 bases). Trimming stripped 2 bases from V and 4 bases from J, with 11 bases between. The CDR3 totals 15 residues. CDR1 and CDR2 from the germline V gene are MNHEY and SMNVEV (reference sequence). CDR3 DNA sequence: TGTGCCAGCAGTTTAAGGGGCAGGGGTAATGAAAAACTGTTTTTT. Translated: CASSLRGRGNEKLFF.

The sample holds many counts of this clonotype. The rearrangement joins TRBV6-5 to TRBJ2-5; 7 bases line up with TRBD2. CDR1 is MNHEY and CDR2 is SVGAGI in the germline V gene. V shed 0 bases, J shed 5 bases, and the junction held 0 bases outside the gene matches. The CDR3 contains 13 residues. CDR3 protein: CASSYSGGETQYF. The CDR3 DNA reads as TGTGCCAGCAGTTACTCGGGAGGGGAGACCCAGTACTTC.

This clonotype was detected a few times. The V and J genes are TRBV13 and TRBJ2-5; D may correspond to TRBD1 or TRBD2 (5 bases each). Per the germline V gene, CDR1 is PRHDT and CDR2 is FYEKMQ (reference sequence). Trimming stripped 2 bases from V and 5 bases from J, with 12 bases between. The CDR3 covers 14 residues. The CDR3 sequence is CASSLRGVRETQYF. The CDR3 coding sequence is TGTGCCAGCAGCTTACGAGGGGTTAGGGAGACCCAGTACTTC.

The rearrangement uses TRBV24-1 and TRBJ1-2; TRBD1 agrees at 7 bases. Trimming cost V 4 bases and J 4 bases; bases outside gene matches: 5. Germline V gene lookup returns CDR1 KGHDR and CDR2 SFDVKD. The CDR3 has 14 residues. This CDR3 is CATSDWGQSYGYTF. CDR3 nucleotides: TGTGCCACCAGTGACTGGGGACAGTCCTATGGCTACACCTTC.

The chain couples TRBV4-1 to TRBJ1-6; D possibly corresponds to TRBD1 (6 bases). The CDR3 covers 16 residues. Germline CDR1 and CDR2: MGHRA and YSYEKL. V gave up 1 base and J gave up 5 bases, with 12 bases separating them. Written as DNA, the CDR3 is TGCGCCAGCAGCCAAGTCGGGGCAGGGGATAATTCACCCCTCCACTTT. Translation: CASSQVGAGDNSPLHF.

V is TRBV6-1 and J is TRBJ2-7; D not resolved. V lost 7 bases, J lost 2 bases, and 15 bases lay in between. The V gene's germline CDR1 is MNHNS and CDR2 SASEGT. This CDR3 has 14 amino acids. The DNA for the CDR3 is TGTGCCAGCAACAAGGACGAACCCCCCTACGAGCAGTACTTC. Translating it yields CASNKDEPPYEQYF.

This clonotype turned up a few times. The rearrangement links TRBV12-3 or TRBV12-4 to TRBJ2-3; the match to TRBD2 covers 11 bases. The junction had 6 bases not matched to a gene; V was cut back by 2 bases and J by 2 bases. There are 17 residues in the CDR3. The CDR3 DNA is TGTGCCAGCAGTTTAACGGCTAGCGGGAGGCTCACAGATACGCAGTATTTT. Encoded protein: CASSLTASGRLTDTQYF.

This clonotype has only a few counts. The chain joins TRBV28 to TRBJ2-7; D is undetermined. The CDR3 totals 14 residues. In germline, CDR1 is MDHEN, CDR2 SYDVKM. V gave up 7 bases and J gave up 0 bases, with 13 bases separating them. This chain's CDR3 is CASISPTSSYEQYF. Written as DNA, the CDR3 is TGTGCCAGCATCTCCCCCACCTCCTCCTACGAGCAGTACTTC.

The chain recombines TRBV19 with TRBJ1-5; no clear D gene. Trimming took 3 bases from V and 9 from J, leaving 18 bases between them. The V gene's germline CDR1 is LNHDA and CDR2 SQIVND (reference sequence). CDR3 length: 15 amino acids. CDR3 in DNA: TGTGCCAGTAGTATCGTCGGCGGAGACGCTCGGCCCCAGCATTTT. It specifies CASSIVGGDARPQHF.

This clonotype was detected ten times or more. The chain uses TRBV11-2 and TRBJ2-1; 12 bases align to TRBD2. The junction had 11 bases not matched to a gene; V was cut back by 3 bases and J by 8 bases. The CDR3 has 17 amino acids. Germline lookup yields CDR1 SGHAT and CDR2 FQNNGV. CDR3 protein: CASSFTLGLAGSDEQFF. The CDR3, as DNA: TGTGCCAGCAGCTTCACTTTGGGACTAGCGGGTTCGGATGAGCAGTTCTTC.

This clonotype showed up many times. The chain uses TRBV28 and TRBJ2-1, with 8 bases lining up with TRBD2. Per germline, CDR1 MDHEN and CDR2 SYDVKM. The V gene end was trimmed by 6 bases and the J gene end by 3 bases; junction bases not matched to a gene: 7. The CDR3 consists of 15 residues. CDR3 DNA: TGTGCCAGCAGCCGTAGCGGGATCGTCTACAATGAGCAGTTCTTC. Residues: CASSRSGIVYNEQFF.

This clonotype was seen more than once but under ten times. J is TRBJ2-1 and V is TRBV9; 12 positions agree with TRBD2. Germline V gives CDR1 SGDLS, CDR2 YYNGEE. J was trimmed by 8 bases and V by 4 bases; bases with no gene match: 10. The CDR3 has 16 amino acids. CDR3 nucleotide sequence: TGTGCCAGCAGCTCCTGGACTAGCGGGACGGTCGATGAGCAGTTCTTC. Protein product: CASSSWTSGTVDEQFF.

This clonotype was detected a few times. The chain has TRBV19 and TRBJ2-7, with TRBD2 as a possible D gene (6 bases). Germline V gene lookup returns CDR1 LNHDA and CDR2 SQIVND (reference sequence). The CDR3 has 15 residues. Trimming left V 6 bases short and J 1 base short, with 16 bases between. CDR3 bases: TGTGCCAGTAGCCGGGGGACGGATTCATCCTACGAGCAGTACTTC. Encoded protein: CASSRGTDSSYEQYF. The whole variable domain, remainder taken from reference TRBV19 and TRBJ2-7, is DGGITQSPKYLFRKEGQNVTLSCEQNLNHDAMYWYRQDPGQGLRLIYYSQIVNDFQKGDIAEGYSVSREKKESFPLTVTSAQKNPTAFYLCASSRGTDSSYEQYFGPGTRLTVT.

The CDR3 loop is CASSQGGGTGGDTQYF. Written as DNA, the CDR3 is TGTGCCAGCAGCCAAGGGGGCGGGACAGGGGGCGATACGCAGTATTTT. This chain links TRBV4-2 with TRBJ2-3; 12 bases are shared with TRBD1. Germline CDR1 and CDR2: LGHNA and YNFKEQ. V shed 1 base, J shed 6 bases, and the junction held 5 bases outside the gene matches. CDR3 length: 16 amino acids.

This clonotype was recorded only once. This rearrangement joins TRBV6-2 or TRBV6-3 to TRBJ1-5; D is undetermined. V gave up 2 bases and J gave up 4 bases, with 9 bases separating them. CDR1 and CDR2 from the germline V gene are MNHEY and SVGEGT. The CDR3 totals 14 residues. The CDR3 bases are TGTGCCAGCAGTTACGGCCGGATGAATCAGCCCCAGCATTTT. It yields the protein CASSYGRMNQPQHF.

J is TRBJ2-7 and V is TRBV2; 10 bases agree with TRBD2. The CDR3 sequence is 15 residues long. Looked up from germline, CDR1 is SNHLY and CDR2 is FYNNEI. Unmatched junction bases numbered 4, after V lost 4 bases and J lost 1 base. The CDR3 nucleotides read TGTGCCAGCAGTGGGGGGACTAGCGTGTCCTACGAGCAGTACTTC. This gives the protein CASSGGTSVSYEQYF.